This T cell receptor (beta chain) was retrieved from a study of blood T cells in healthy people across ages. Study results and limitations: More naive CD4+ cells and higher diversity marked long-lived donors relative to aged donors.

With a J-beta primer mix and a sample-barcoded 5' primer, a second PCR ran 7 to 11 cycles. Through a template-switch adaptor with 12 random nucleotides, each cDNA molecule received a tag. Each CDR3 protein gets one entry after TCRdb re-called the 5' RACE reads with MiXCR. The sample includes more than 650,000 distinct CDR3 sequences, under 30% seen only once; the top ten take about 3%. A few counts support this clonotype. Its cognate antigen is unknown. The same sample was also used in a study of T cells of mothers and their children. That source adds: Each mother gave over 9.5 million TCR beta CDR3 reads; each child, around 3 million.

The sample consisted of blood. The receptor was isolated from a boy aged 5-17 years in good health.

For the CDR3, the DNA is TGTGCCAGCAGCTCGACCCTAGCGGGGCCGATCTACGAGCAGTACTTC. It translates to CASSSTLAGPIYEQYF. The chain recombines TRBV7-9 with TRBJ2-7; 9 bases line up with TRBD2. This CDR3 is built from 16 residues. The germline V gene has CDR1 SEHNR and CDR2 FQNEAQ (reference sequence). The V gene end was trimmed by 4 bases and the J gene end by 3 bases; junction bases not matched to a gene: 10.